The entry below describes one T cell receptor beta chain. The CDR3 ends on some other residue instead of the conserved phenylalanine or tryptophan, so this is likely a read error. The sample belongs to a study of Graves' ophthalmopathy and Graves' hyperthyroidism. This CDR3 is 13 amino acids long. Germline V lookup: CDR1 MNHEY, CDR2 SVGEGT. TCR beta CDR3 regions were amplified from RNA transcripts. RT-PCR was first run with HTBI primers, then multiplex PCR in a second round. Each CDR3 protein gets one entry after TCRdb re-called the multiplex PCR reads with MiXCR. The repertoire includes roughly 400,000 distinct CDR3 sequences, roughly 14% of them detected once, and 5.5% to 7% sits in the top ten. A roughly 10 ml volume of fresh peripheral blood provided the PBMCs.

This receptor was taken from a young woman with stable Graves' hyperthyroidism. The specimen sequenced was peripheral blood. This chain uses TRBV6-2 or TRBV6-3 with TRBJ2-5, with TRBD2 matching over 11 bases. CDR3 in amino acids: CATELAGEESQYY. The CDR3 DNA is TGTGCCACCGAACTAGCGGGGGAAGAGTCCCAGTACTAC.